This TCR beta chain derives from a study of blood T cell repertoires in COVID-19. Study context: From the United States, Italy and Spain came samples of acute and convalescent COVID-19. Sources were T cells, B-cell-depleted T cells, or PBMCs; the material itself was cDNA or gDNA.

The authors' processing: Estimation of nucleated cell counts relied on the amplification of reference gene primers. Profiled with immunoSEQ multiplex PCR; TCRdb holds only in-frame clones, not every one. That table gives V, J and clone size, and the DNA gave D and trimming. Of about 180,000 clones listed, roughly 88% were seen once; the top ten hold about 7%. Seattle's cohort entered during active infection and was followed longitudinally. This TCR was sampled from a woman in her thirties or forties with COVID-19, enrolled during active disease. The sample comprised peripheral blood.

The CDR3: CSVVGLAGAETQYF. The CDR3, as DNA: TGCAGCGTCGTAGGACTAGCGGGAGCCGAGACCCAGTACTTC. The chain carries TRBV29-1 and TRBJ2-5, with 13 bases identical to TRBD2. The CDR3 runs 14 residues. Trimming at V came to 6 bases and at J to 5 bases, leaving 6 bases not matched to a gene. The germline V gene encodes CDR1 SQVTM and CDR2 ANQGSEA.